The 11 T cell receptor beta chains below all came from one sample that was sequenced in a study of patients and donors after allogeneic stem cell transplantation. TCRdb redid the calling of the RT-PCR reads with MiXCR, one entry per CDR3 protein. The table has tens of thousands of distinct CDR3 sequences, around 5% seen once. Sequencing was done on a sample of blood, either unsorted or a sorted T cell fraction (not recorded which). The receptors were gathered from a human donor who was either an allogeneic HSCT recipient or a stem cell or donor lymphocyte infusion donor (not recorded which). It is not recorded whose cells these are; they may come from a transplant donor.

This clonotype was recorded many times. The chain couples TRBV4-2 to TRBJ2-5, with TRBD2 matching over 11 bases. Germline-derived CDR1 and CDR2 are LGHNA and YNFKEQ. The CDR3 is made up of 16 amino acids. The V gene end was trimmed by 1 base and the J gene end by 1 base; junction bases not matched to a gene: 2. CDR3 amino acids: CASSQATSGGQETQYF. The DNA for the CDR3 is TGTGCCAGCAGCCAAGCTACTAGCGGGGGCCAAGAGACCCAGTACTTC.

This clonotype was counted ten times or more. The J gene is TRBJ1-6, the V gene TRBV7-8, with a tentative D call TRBD1 (5 bases). Germline V gives CDR1 SGHVS, CDR2 FQNEAQ. The V end lost 0 bases, the J end lost 9 bases, and 9 bases lay between the germline ends. This CDR3 is built from 14 residues. The CDR3 loop reads CASSLAEGFSPLHF. CDR3 nucleotide sequence: TGTGCCAGCAGCTTAGCGGAGGGGTTTTCACCCCTCCACTTT.

V gene TRBV11-2 combines with J gene TRBJ2-3; the D gene could be TRBD1 or TRBD2 (6 bases each). CDR3 size: 13 residues. Germline CDR1 SGHAT, CDR2 FQNNGV. V lost 4 bases and J lost 4, with 9 bases in between. CDR3 DNA sequence: TGTGCCAGCAGCTCCGGGGGCCCAGATACGCAGTATTTT. Amino acids: CASSSGGPDTQYF.

This chain links TRBV4-2 with TRBJ2-3; D not certain. Germline CDR1 LGHNA, CDR2 YNFKEQ. The V end lost 0 bases, the J end lost 2 bases, and 6 bases lay between the germline ends. The CDR3 covers 14 residues. The CDR3 nucleotides are TGTGCCAGCAGCCAAGAGGCCAACACAGATACGCAGTATTTT. Amino acid sequence: CASSQEANTDTQYF.

This clonotype was seen many times. The CDR3 DNA reads TGTGCCACCCGAACCTCAGGGGGTGGTGAAGCTTTCTTT. It is translated as CATRTSGGGEAFF. V and J are TRBV10-3 and TRBJ1-1, with TRBD1 matching over 7 bases. Trimming took 10 bases from V and 7 from J; bases not matched to a gene: 12. Germline V gene sequence: CDR1 ENHRY, CDR2 SYGVKD. The CDR3 covers 13 residues.

This clonotype was detected ten times or more. The V call is TRBV7-9, the J call TRBJ1-3; D is ambiguous. CDR1 is SEHNR, CDR2 FQNEAQ, per germline (reference sequence). The CDR3 covers 15 residues. V lost 5 bases, J lost 3 bases, and 14 bases lay in between. The CDR3 DNA is TGTGCCAGCAGCACTTCCAGAAACTTTGGAAACACCATATATTTT. It encodes CASSTSRNFGNTIYF.

In this sample, this clonotype turned up a few times. The rearrangement links TRBV9 to TRBJ2-1; 7 bases line up with TRBD1. This CDR3 region has 13 residues. The V gene end was trimmed by 2 bases and the J gene end by 9 bases; junction bases not matched to a gene: 5. Per germline, CDR1 SGDLS and CDR2 YYNGEE. DNA for the CDR3: TGTGCCAGCAGCGTGACAGGGTATGGTGAGCAGTTCTTC. Translation: CASSVTGYGEQFF.

This clonotype was seen ten or more times. V is TRBV18 and J is TRBJ2-7, with TRBD2 as a possible D gene (5 bases). V was cut by 3 bases and J by 12 bases, with 21 bases left in between. The CDR3 is made up of 14 amino acids. CDR1 and CDR2 (germline): KGHSH, LQKENI. The CDR3 reads CASSPPPGSGYRYF. The CDR3 DNA follows: TGTGCCAGCTCACCTCCCCCTGGGAGCGGCTATCGGTACTTC.

In this sample, this clonotype turned up many times. The chain uses TRBV27 and TRBJ2-2; 8 bases agree with TRBD2. The length of the CDR3 is 16 residues. V trimming: 3 bases; J trimming: 1 base; junction bases outside the gene matches: 4. Germline V gives CDR1 MNHEY, CDR2 SMNVEV (reference sequence). For the CDR3, the DNA is TGTGCCAGCAGTTTCACTAGCGGTGGGAACACCGGGGAGCTGTTTTTT. Translating gives CASSFTSGGNTGELFF.

There are many counts of this clonotype. The chain couples TRBV28 to TRBJ2-2; D unresolved. There are 12 residues in the CDR3. Germline CDR1 MDHEN, CDR2 SYDVKM. The germline V and J ends were trimmed by 8 bases and 4 bases, with 8 bases remaining between them. CDR3 DNA sequence: TGTGCCAGCGCCCCCAGCACCGGGGAGCTGTTTTTT. The encoded protein is CASAPSTGELFF.

The chain carries TRBV3-1 and TRBJ1-6, with a tentative D call TRBD1 (6 bases). This CDR3 region has 17 residues. The germline gives CDR1 LGHDT, CDR2 YNNKEL (reference sequence). V gave up 3 bases and J gave up 10 bases, with 22 bases separating them. This chain's CDR3 is CASSHSANRALRSPLHF. The CDR3 region has the DNA TGTGCCAGCAGCCACTCCGCAAACAGGGCTTTGCGGTCACCCCTCCACTTT.